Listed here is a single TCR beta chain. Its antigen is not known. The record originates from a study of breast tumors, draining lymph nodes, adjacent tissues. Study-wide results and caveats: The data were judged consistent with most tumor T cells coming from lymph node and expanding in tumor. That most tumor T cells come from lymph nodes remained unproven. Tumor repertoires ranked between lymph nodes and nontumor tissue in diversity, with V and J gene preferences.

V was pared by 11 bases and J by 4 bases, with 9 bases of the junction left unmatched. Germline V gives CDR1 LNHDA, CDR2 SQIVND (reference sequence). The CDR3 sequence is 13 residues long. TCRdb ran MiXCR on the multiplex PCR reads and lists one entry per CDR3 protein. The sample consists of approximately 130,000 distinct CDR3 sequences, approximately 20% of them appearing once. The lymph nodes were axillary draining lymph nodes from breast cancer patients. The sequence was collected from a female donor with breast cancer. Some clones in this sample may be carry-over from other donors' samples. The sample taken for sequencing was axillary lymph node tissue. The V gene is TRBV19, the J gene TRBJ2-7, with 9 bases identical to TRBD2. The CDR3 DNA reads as TGTGCCGCCTCGCGGGGGGGCCGGTACGAGCAGTACTTC. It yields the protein CAASRGGRYEQYF.